Following are 3 T cell receptor beta chains from one sample sequenced in a study of shared clonotypes between healthy human individuals. Assay used: immunoSEQ multiplex PCR; TCRdb lists only in-frame clones, some missing. The top ten hold about 1.8% of the sample, which has nearly 750,000 clones, over 60% seen once. Sequenced sample: memory CD4+ T cells sorted from blood. The subset here: CD45RA-negative fraction. These receptors originate from a woman aged 25-40 years in good health.

The genes are TRBV6-6 and TRBJ1-1; D is undetermined. CDR3 length equals 14 residues. The germline V gene encodes CDR1 MNHNY and CDR2 SVGAGI (reference sequence). V dropped 6 bases and J dropped 7 bases, with 18 bases sitting between them. This CDR3 is CASSLDSGSIEAFF. The CDR3, as DNA: TGTGCCAGCAGCCTGGACTCAGGATCGATTGAAGCTTTCTTT.

This clone is a singleton in its sample. The rearrangement joins TRBV11-2 to TRBJ1-1; D is perhaps TRBD1 (5 bases). The CDR3 consists of 14 residues. V dropped 3 bases and J dropped 0 bases, with 8 bases sitting between them. Germline values: CDR1 SGHAT, CDR2 FQNNGV. The CDR3, as DNA: TGTGCCAGCAGCTTGGGGGGTATGAACACTGAAGCTTTCTTT. Protein: CASSLGGMNTEAFF.

The chain employs TRBV29-1 and TRBJ2-7, with 7 bases fitting TRBD1. Germline lookup yields CDR1 SQVTM and CDR2 ANQGSEA. V shed 6 bases and J 0 bases; nucleotides not matched to a gene: 8. The CDR3 spans 14 residues. CDR3 protein: CSVTGTESSYEQYF. Here the CDR3 DNA reads TGCAGCGTCACCGGGACAGAAAGCTCCTACGAGCAGTACTTC.